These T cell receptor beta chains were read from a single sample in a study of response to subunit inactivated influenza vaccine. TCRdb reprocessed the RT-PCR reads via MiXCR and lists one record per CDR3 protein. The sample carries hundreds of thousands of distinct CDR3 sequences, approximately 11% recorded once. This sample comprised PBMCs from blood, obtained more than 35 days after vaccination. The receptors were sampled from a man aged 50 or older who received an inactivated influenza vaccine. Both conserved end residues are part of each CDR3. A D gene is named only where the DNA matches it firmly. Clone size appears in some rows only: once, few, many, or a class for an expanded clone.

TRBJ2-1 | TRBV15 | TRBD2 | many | CATSRETSGRGNEQFF | TGTGCCACCAGCAGAGAAACTAGCGGGAGGGGGAATGAGCAGTTCTTC
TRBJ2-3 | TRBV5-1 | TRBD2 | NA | CASSLWTSGGQTDTQYF | TGCGCCAGCAGCCTCTGGACTAGCGGGGGCCAAACAGATACGCAGTATTTT
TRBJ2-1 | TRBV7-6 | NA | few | CASSLESGWDNNEQFF | TGTGCCAGCAGCTTAGAATCCGGTTGGGACAACAATGAGCAGTTCTTC
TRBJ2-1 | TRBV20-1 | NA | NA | CSASLRPEQFF | TGCAGTGCTAGTTTAAGGCCGGAGCAGTTCTTC
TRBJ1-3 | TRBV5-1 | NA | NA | CASSLEALPGNTTYF | TGCGCCAGCAGCTTGGAGGCACTCCCTGGAAACACCACATATTTT
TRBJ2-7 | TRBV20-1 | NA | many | CSARGTDYEQYF | TGCAGTGCTAGAGGGACGGACTACGAGCAGTACTTC
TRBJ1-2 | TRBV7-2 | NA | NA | CASSLVSSGGGYGYTF | TGTGCCAGCAGCTTAGTTTCAAGTGGGGGCGGCTATGGCTACACCTTC
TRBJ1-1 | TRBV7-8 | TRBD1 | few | CASSLAGQGGTEAFF | TGTGCCAGCAGCTTAGCGGGACAGGGAGGCACTGAAGCTTTCTTT
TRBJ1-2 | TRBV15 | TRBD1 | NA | CATSPGQGTYGYTF | TGTGCCACCAGCCCCGGACAGGGGACCTATGGCTACACCTTC
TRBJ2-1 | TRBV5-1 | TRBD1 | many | CASSLGQGAHYNEQFF | TGCGCCAGCAGCTTGGGACAGGGGGCCCACTACAATGAGCAGTTCTTC
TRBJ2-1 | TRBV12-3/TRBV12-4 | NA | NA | CASSWELANEQFF | TGTGCCAGCAGTTGGGAATTAGCCAATGAGCAGTTCTTC
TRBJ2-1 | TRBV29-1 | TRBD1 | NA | CSVVRGQGHLYNEQFF | TGCAGCGTTGTTAGGGGACAGGGCCATCTCTACAATGAGCAGTTCTTC
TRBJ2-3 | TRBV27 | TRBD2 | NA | CASSRRTSGISTDTQYF | TGTGCCAGCAGTCGACGCACTAGCGGGATTAGCACAGATACGCAGTATTTT
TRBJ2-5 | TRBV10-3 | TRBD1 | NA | CAISDGQGRETQYF | TGTGCCATCAGTGATGGACAGGGGCGGGAGACCCAGTACTTC
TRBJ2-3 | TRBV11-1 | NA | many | CASSFNGAPDTQYF | TGTGCCAGCAGCTTTAACGGGGCCCCAGATACGCAGTATTTT
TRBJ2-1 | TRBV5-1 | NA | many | CASSLDRVYNEQFF | TGCGCCAGCAGCTTGGACAGGGTCTACAATGAGCAGTTCTTC
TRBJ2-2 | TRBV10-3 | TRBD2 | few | CAISATSAANTGELFF | TGTGCCATCAGTGCCACTAGCGCCGCGAACACCGGGGAGCTGTTTTTT
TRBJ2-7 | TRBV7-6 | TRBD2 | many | CASSGSGSKSYEQYF | TGTGCCAGCAGCGGAAGCGGGAGTAAATCCTACGAGCAGTACTTC
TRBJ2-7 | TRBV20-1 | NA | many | CSARDLMGVNEQYF | TGCAGTGCTAGAGATCTTATGGGGGTAAACGAGCAGTACTTC
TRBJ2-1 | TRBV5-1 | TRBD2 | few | CASSYLAGGPNEQFF | TGCGCCAGCAGCTACCTAGCGGGAGGGCCCAATGAGCAGTTCTTC
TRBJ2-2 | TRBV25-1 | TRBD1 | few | CASSGSGTGTLTGELFF | TGTGCCAGCAGTGGGTCCGGGACAGGGACGTTAACCGGGGAGCTGTTTTTT
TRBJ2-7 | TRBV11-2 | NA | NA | CASTIDGILRGQYF | TGTGCCAGCACCATCGACGGTATCCTACGAGGGCAGTACTTC
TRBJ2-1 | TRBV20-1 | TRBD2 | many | CSAPGTSSYNEQFF | TGCAGTGCTCCCGGGACTAGCAGTTACAATGAGCAGTTCTTC
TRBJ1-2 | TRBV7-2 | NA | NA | CASSLNPRVGGYTF | TGTGCCAGCAGCCTTAACCCCAGGGTTGGCGGCTACACCTTC
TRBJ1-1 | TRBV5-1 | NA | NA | CASSRGAAPPEAFF | TGCGCCAGCAGCAGAGGGGCCGCCCCTCCTGAAGCTTTCTTT